This T cell receptor (beta chain) comes out of a study of PD-1 blockade in classical Hodgkin lymphoma. The germline V gene encodes CDR1 SGHVS and CDR2 FNYEAQ. The V gene lost 2 bases and the J gene lost 3 bases, with 7 bases spanning the gap. The CDR3 runs 13 residues. Data came from immunoSEQ multiplex PCR; TCRdb stores just in-frame clones and leaves some out. The sample includes 30,000 to 45,000 clones, around 87% of them seen just once. There was relapse after autologous stem cell transplantation in every patient, and there was variation in brentuximab vedotin exposure. This sequence joins TRBV7-6 and TRBJ1-1, with D unresolved. The TCR sequence derives from a human donor with classical Hodgkin lymphoma. The sequencing here drew on peripheral blood mononuclear cells (PBMCs), taken at baseline. The CDR3 loop is CASSLLGYTEAFF. DNA of the CDR3: TGTGCCAGCAGCTTATTAGGGTACACTGAAGCTTTCTTT. The whole variable domain, filled in from reference TRBV7-6 and TRBJ1-1, reads GAGVSQSPRYKVTKRGQDVALRCDPISGHVSLYWYRQALGQGPEFLTYFNYEAQQDKSGLPNDRFSAERPEGSISTLTIQRTEQRDSAMYRCASSLLGYTEAFFGQGTRLTVV.